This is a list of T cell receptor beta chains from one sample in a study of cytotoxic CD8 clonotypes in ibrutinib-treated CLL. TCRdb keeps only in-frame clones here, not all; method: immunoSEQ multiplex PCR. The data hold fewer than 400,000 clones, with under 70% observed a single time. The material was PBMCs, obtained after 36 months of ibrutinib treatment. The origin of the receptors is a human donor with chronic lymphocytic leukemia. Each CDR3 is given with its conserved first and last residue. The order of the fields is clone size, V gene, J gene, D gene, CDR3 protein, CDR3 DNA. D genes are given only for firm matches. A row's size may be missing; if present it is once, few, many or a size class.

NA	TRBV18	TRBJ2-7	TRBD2	CASSPGTSGRYEQYF	TGTGCCAGCTCACCAGGGACTAGCGGGAGATACGAGCAGTACTTC
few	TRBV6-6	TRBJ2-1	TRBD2	CASCREGTYNEQFF	TGTGCCAGTTGCCGGGAGGGTACCTACAATGAGCAGTTCTTC
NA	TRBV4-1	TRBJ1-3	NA	CASSQDSYRSTGNTIYF	TGCGCCAGCAGCCAAGATTCTTACAGATCGACTGGAAACACCATATATTTT
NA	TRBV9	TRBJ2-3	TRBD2	CASSIGTSGSRMDTQYF	TGTGCCAGCAGCATAGGGACTAGCGGTTCTAGGATGGATACGCAGTATTTT
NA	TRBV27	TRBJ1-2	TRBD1	CASSSHPGQVYGYTF	TGTGCCAGCAGTTCACACCCGGGACAGGTCTATGGCTACACCTTC
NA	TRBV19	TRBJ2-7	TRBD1	CASSAGQGPYEQYF	TGTGCCAGTAGTGCGGGACAGGGGCCTTACGAGCAGTACTTC
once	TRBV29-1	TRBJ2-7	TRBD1	CSVRDRATYEQYF	TGCAGCGTAAGAGACAGGGCCACTTACGAGCAGTACTTC
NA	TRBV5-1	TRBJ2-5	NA	CASSFEGDQETQYF	TGCGCCAGCAGCTTTGAGGGTGACCAAGAGACCCAGTACTTC
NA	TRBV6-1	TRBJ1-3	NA	CASSETQASGNTIYF	TGTGCCAGCAGTGAAACGCAGGCCTCTGGAAACACCATATATTTT
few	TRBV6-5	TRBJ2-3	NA	CASSYDLASTDTQYF	TGTGCCAGCAGTTACGATCTAGCCTCCACAGATACGCAGTATTTT
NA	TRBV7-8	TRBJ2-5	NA	CASSLAFRRETQYF	TGTGCCAGCAGCTTAGCCTTTAGAAGAGAGACCCAGTACTTC
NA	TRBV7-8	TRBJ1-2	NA	CASSRRRTVNYGYTF	TGTGCCAGCAGCCGACGGAGGACGGTTAACTATGGCTACACCTTC
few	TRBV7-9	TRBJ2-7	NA	CASSLVGKGEEQYF	TGTGCCAGCAGCTTAGTGGGGAAAGGGGAAGAGCAGTACTTC
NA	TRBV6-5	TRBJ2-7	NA	CASSYSMGANEQYF	TGTGCCAGCAGTTACTCGATGGGGGCTAACGAGCAGTACTTC
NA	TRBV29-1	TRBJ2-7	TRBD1	CSVGGRRGQGSYEQYF	TGCAGCGTTGGGGGGCGTCGGGGACAGGGCTCCTACGAGCAGTACTTC
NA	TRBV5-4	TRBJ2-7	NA	CASSLGSGREQYF	TGTGCCAGCAGCTTGGGTTCAGGGCGTGAGCAGTACTTC
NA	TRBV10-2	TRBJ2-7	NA	CASSLTYYEQYF	TGCGCCAGCAGCCTCACCTACTACGAGCAGTACTTC
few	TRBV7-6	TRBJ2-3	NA	CASSLAVATDTQYF	TGTGCCAGCAGCTTAGCGGTAGCCACAGATACGCAGTATTTT
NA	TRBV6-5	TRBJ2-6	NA	CASSYGQLTGANVLTF	TGTGCCAGCAGTTACGGACAGTTAACTGGGGCCAACGTCCTGACTTTC
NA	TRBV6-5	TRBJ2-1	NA	CASSYSRVTYNEQFF	TGTGCCAGCAGTTACTCCAGGGTGACCTACAATGAGCAGTTCTTC
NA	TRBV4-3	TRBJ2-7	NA	CASSPLGGAGEQYF	TGCGCCAGCAGCCCCCTGGGCGGGGCGGGCGAGCAGTACTTC
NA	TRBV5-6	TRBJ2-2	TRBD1	CASRRAGGTGELFF	TGTGCCAGCAGAAGAGCAGGGGGCACCGGGGAGCTGTTTTTT
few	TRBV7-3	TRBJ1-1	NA	CASSLIGGRSTEAFF	TGTGCCAGCAGCTTAATCGGGGGTAGGAGCACTGAAGCTTTCTTT
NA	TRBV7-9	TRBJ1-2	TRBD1	CASSTGGSYTF	TGTGCCAGCAGCACAGGGGGAAGCTACACCTTC
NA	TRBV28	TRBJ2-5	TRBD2	CASAEGLAGRNQETQYF	TGTGCCAGTGCCGAGGGACTAGCGGGACGGAACCAAGAGACCCAGTACTTC
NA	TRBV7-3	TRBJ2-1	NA	CASSYWGNEQFF	TGTGCCAGCAGCTATTGGGGGAATGAGCAGTTCTTC
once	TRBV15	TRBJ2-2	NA	CATSRYLGNTGELFF	TGTGCCACCAGCAGATATCTAGGGAACACCGGGGAGCTGTTTTTT
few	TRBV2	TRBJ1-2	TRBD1	CASTEGDRGMYGYTF	TGTGCCAGCACCGAAGGGGACAGGGGGATGTATGGCTACACCTTC
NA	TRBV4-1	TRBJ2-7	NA	CASSQDWDGSLSYEQYF	TGCGCCAGCAGCCAAGATTGGGACGGGAGCCTCTCCTACGAGCAGTACTTC
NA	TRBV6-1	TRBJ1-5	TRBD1	CASHDRGVQPQHF	TGTGCCAGCCATGACAGGGGGGTTCAGCCCCAGCATTTT
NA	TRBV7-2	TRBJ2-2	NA	CASSSDLGSTGELFF	TGTGCCAGCAGCTCCGACCTCGGCAGCACCGGGGAGCTGTTTTTT
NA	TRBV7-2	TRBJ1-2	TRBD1	CASSLLQGGYGYTF	TGTGCCAGCAGCTTACTACAGGGGGGCTATGGCTACACCTTC
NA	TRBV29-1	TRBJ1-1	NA	CSAGSGNTEAFF	TGCAGCGCCGGGTCAGGGAACACTGAAGCTTTCTTT
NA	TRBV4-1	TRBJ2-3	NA	CASSLRTSFRTDTQYF	TGCGCCAGCAGCCTTCGTACCTCCTTTCGCACAGATACGCAGTATTTT
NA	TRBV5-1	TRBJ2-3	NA	CASKGGREDTQYF	TGCGCCAGCAAAGGGGGGCGGGAGGATACGCAGTATTTT
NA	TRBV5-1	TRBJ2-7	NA	CASSVLPGDGAYEQYF	TGCGCCAGCAGCGTGCTACCGGGGGACGGGGCCTACGAGCAGTACTTC
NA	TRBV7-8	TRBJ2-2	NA	CASSARVPGELFF	TGTGCCAGCAGCGCCAGGGTTCCCGGGGAGCTGTTTTTT
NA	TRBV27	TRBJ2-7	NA	CASSLRGDRPNSYEQYF	TGTGCCAGCAGTTTACGGGGGGACAGGCCAAACTCCTACGAGCAGTACTTC
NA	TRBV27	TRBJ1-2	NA	CASTPDRAANYGYTF	TGTGCCAGCACACCCGACCGGGCGGCTAACTATGGCTACACCTTC
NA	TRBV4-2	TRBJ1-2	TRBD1	CASSQEIGQAYGYTF	TGTGCCAGCAGCCAAGAGATTGGACAGGCCTATGGCTACACCTTC
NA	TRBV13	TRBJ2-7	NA	CASSSGTLTSYEQYF	TGTGCCAGCAGCTCGGGGACGCTGACTTCCTACGAGCAGTACTTC
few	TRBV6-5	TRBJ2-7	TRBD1	CASSYQDRGHSYEQYF	TGTGCCAGCAGTTACCAGGACAGGGGGCACTCCTACGAGCAGTACTTC
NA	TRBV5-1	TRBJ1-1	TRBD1	CASSLPTDRGHEAFF	TGCGCCAGCAGCTTACCCACTGACAGGGGGCATGAAGCTTTCTTT
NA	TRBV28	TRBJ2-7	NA	CASSVGGALREQYF	TGTGCCAGCAGTGTAGGGGGAGCCCTACGGGAGCAGTACTTC
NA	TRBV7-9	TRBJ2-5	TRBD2	CASSSHPVLAGGPGETQYF	TGTGCCAGCAGCTCCCACCCGGTTCTAGCGGGGGGCCCTGGGGAGACCCAGTACTTC
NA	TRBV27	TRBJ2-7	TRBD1	CASSSHRGTGRYNEQYF	TGTGCCAGCAGTTCCCACCGGGGGACAGGGCGGTACAACGAGCAGTACTTC
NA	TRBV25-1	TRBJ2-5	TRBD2	CASSRRVGRVETQYF	TGTGCCAGCAGTCGGAGGGTTGGGAGGGTTGAGACCCAGTACTTC
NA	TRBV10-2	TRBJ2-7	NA	CASSEWQGRYEQYF	TGCGCCAGCAGTGAATGGCAGGGGAGATACGAGCAGTACTTC
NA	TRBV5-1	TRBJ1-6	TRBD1	CASSPDRGGNSPLHF	TGCGCCAGCAGCCCAGACAGGGGAGGAAATTCACCCCTCCACTTT
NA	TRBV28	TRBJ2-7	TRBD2	CASSSRTSGSYEQYF	TGTGCCAGCAGTTCCCGGACTAGCGGGAGCTACGAGCAGTACTTC
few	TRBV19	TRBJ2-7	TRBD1	CASSATGSSYEQYF	TGTGCCAGTAGTGCGACAGGGAGCTCCTACGAGCAGTACTTC
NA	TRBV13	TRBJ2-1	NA	CASSLGYSSGDEQFF	TGTGCCAGCAGCTTAGGGTACAGTTCGGGAGATGAGCAGTTCTTC
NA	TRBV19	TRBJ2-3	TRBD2	CASSTLAGGRTDTQYF	TGTGCCAGTAGTACTCTAGCGGGGGGACGCACAGATACGCAGTATTTT
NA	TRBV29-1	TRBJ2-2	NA	CSVEEGTGELFF	TGCAGCGTTGAAGAAGGGACCGGGGAGCTGTTTTTT
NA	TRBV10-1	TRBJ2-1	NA	CASSERSISYNEQFF	TGCGCCAGCAGTGAGCGGTCCATCTCCTACAATGAGCAGTTCTTC
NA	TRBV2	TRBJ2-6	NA	CASRGTLRSSGANVLTF	TGTGCCAGCAGGGGGACACTTAGGAGCTCTGGGGCCAACGTCCTGACTTTC
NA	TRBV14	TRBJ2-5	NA	CASTGQGGETQYF	TGTGCCAGCACAGGTCAGGGGGGCGAGACCCAGTACTTC
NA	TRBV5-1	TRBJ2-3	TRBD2	CASSWEAGSASTDTQYF	TGCGCCAGCAGCTGGGAAGCGGGGTCAGCTAGCACAGATACGCAGTATTTT
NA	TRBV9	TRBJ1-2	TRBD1	CASSVDSGGVYGYTF	TGTGCCAGCAGCGTAGATTCAGGGGGGGTCTATGGCTACACCTTC